This T cell receptor beta chain was recorded in a study of blood T cell repertoires in COVID-19. Authors' processing steps: Estimated nucleated cell counts came from reference gene primer amplification. TCRdb's table, derived via immunoSEQ multiplex PCR, lists solely in-frame clones and lacks some. Clone size and the V and J calls come from that table; the DNA yielded D and trimming. The repertoire includes about 88,000 clones, 85% to 95% of them detected once, and approximately 1.7% sits in the top ten. Trimming took 0 bases from V and 1 from J, leaving 12 bases between them. The CDR3 spans 15 residues. The V gene's germline CDR1 is GTSNPN and CDR2 SVGIG (reference sequence).

Sequencing input: peripheral blood. This receptor was identified in a man aged 55 to 70 with acute or convalescent COVID-19. The chain carries TRBV30 and TRBJ1-2, with D perhaps TRBD1 (5 bases). This chain's CDR3 is CAWSVGGEDNYGYTF. The CDR3 region has the DNA TGTGCCTGGAGTGTAGGAGGGGAGGATAACTATGGCTACACCTTC.